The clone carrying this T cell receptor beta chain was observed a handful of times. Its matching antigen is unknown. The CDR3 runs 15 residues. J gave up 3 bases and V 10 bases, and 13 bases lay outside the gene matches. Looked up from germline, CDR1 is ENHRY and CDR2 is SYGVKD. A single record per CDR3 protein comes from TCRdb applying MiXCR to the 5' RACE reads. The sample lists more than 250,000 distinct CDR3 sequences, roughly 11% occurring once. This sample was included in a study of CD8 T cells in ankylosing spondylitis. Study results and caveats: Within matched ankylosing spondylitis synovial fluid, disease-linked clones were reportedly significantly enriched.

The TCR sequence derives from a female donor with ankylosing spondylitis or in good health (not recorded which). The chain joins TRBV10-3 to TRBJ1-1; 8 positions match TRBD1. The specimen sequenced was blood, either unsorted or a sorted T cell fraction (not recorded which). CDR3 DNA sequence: TGTGCCACCAAACTTTCGGACAGGGAATACACTGAAGCTTTCTTT. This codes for CATKLSDREYTEAFF.